This T cell receptor beta chain is from a study of T cell responses to AZD1222 COVID-19 vaccine. Whole-study results and caveats: Regions 160-218 and 743-854 dominated among vaccine-associated CD4 TCRs spanning spike. Donors, mostly white British, included more females; clonal diversity was possibly underestimated. Spike-specific TCR breadth rose after two AZD1222 doses, and depth rose as well. In the spike-specific TCR repertoire, nearly half reportedly target unmutated variant regions.

Trimming removed 2 bases from V and 8 bases from J, with 19 bases in between. This CDR3 is 17 amino acids long. Germline V gives CDR1 SGHTA, CDR2 FQGTGA. Regarding this clone: Its antigen is still unknown.

Sequencing used immunoSEQ multiplex PCR; TCRdb keeps in-frame clones, though not all of them. The sample lists under 150,000 clones, 85% occurring once. The source material was peripheral blood, sampled 28 days after the second dose of the MenACWY control vaccine. The TCR sequence derives from an adult who received the MenACWY meningococcal vaccine as a control. This rearrangement joins TRBV7-3 to TRBJ1-6, with D tentatively TRBD1 (5 bases). CDR3 sequence (DNA): TGTGCCAGCAGCTTATACCGTCGGGGGGAGCACCATTCACCCCTCCACTTT. Translating it yields CASSLYRRGEHHSPLHF.